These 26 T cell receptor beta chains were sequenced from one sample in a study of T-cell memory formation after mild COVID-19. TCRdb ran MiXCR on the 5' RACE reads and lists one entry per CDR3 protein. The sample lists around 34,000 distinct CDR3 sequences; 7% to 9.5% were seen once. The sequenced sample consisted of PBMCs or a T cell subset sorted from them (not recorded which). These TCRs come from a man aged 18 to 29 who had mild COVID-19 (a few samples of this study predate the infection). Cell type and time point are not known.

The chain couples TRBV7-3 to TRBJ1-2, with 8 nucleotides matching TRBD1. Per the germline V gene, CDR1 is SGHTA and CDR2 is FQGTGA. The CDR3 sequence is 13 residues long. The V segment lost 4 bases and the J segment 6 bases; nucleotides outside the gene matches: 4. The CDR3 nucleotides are TGTGCCAGCAGCTCGGGACAGGCCGATGGCTACACCTTC. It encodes CASSSGQADGYTF.

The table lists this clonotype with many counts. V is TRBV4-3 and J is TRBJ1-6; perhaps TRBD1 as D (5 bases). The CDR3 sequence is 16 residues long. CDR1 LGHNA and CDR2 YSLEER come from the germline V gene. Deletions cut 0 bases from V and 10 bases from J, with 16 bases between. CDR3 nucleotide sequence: TGCGCCAGCAGCCAAGATCCAGGGCGATGGGCCTCACCCCTCCACTTT. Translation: CASSQDPGRWASPLHF.

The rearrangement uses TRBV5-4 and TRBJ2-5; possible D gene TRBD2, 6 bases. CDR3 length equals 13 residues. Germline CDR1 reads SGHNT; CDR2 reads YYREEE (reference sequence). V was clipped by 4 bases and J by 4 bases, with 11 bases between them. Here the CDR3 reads CASSPRGSETQYF. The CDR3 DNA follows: TGTGCCAGCAGCCCACGGGGGTCAGAGACCCAGTACTTC. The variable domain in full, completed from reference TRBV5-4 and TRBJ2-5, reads ETGVTQSPTHLIKTRGQQVTLRCSSQSGHNTVSWYQQALGQGPQFIFQYYREEENGRGNFPPRFSGLQFPNYSSELNVNALELDDSALYLCASSPRGSETQYFGPGTRLLVL.

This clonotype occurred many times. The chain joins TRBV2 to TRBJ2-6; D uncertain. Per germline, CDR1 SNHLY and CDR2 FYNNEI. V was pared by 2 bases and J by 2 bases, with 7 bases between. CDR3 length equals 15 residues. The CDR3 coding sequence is TGTGCCAGCAGTGAATCGGACGCTGGGGCCAACGTCCTGACTTTC. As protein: CASSESDAGANVLTF.

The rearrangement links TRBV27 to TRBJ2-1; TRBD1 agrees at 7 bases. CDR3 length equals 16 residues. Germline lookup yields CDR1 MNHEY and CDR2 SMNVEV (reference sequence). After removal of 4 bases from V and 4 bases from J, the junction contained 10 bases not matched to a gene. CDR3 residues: CASSSLPPGQYNEQFF. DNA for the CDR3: TGTGCCAGCAGTTCCCTCCCCCCGGGACAGTACAATGAGCAGTTCTTC.

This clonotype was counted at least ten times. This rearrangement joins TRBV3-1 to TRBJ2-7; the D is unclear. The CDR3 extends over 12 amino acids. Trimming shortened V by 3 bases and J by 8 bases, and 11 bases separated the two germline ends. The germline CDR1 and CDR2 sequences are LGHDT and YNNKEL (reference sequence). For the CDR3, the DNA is TGTGCCAGCAGCCATGAGAGCAGGCAGCAGTACTTC. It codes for CASSHESRQQYF.

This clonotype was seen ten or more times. The CDR3 bases are TGTGCCAGCAGCTTAGCAGGGTTGGACTTCTCTGGGGCCAACGTCCTGACTTTC. Translating it yields CASSLAGLDFSGANVLTF. This chain joins TRBV7-8 and TRBJ2-6; TRBD2 is a possible D gene (5 bases). Looked up from germline, CDR1 is SGHVS and CDR2 is FQNEAQ. V was clipped by 0 bases and J by 0 bases, with 12 bases between them. The CDR3 extends over 18 amino acids.

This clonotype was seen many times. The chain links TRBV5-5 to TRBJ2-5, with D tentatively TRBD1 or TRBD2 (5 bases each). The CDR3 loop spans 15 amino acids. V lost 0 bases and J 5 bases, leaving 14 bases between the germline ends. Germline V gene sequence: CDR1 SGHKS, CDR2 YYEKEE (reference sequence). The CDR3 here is CASSLAGNEGETQYF. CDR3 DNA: TGTGCCAGCAGCTTGGCCGGGAACGAGGGGGAGACCCAGTACTTC.

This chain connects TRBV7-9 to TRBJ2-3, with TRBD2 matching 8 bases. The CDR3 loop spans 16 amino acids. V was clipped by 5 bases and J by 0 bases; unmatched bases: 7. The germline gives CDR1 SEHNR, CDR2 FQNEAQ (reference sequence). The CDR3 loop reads CASSTIAGPSTDTQYF. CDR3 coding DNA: TGTGCCAGCAGCACCATAGCGGGGCCTAGCACAGATACGCAGTATTTT. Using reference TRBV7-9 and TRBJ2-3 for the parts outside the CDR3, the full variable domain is DTGVSQNPRHKITKRGQNVTFRCDPISEHNRLYWYRQTLGQGPEFLTYFQNEAQLEKSRLLSDRFSAERPKGSFSTLEIQRTEQGDSAMYLCASSTIAGPSTDTQYFGPGTRLTVL.

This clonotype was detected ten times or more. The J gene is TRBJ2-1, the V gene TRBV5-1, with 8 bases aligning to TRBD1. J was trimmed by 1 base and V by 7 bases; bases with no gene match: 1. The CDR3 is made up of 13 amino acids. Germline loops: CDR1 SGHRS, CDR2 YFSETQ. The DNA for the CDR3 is TGCGCCAGCGGACAGGGATCCTACAATGAGCAGTTCTTC. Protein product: CASGQGSYNEQFF.

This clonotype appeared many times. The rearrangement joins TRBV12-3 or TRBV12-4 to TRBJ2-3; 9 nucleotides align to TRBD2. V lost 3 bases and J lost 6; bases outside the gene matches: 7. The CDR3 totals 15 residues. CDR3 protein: CASSLGGGVSDTQYF. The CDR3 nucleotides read TGTGCCAGCAGTTTGGGCGGGGGGGTTTCGGATACGCAGTATTTT.

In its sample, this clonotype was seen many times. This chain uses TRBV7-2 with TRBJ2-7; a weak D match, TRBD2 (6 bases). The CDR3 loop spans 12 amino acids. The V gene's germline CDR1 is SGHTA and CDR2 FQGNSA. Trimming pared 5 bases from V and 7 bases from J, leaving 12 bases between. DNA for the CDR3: TGTGCCAGCAGCCCCCAGGAGGGGGAGCAGTACTTC. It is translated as CASSPQEGEQYF.

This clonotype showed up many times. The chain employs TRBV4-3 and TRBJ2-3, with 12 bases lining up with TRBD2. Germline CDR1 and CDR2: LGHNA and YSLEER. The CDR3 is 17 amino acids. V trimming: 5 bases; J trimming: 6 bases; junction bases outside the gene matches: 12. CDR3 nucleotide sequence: TGCGCCAGCAGCTCAGGGGTTCTAGCGGGGGGGCTCGATACGCAGTATTTT. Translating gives CASSSGVLAGGLDTQYF.

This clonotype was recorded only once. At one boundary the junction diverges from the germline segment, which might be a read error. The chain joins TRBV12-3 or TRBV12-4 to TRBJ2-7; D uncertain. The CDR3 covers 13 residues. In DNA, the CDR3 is TGTGCCAGCAAGGGTCGAGCCTCCTTCGAGCAGTACTTC. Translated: CASKGRASFEQYF.

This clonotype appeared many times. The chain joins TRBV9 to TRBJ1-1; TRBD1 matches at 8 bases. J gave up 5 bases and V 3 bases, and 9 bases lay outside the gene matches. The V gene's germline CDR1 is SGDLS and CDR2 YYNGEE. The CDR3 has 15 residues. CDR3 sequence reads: CASSAVDRGWTEAFF. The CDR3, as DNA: TGTGCCAGCAGCGCCGTCGACAGGGGTTGGACTGAAGCTTTCTTT.

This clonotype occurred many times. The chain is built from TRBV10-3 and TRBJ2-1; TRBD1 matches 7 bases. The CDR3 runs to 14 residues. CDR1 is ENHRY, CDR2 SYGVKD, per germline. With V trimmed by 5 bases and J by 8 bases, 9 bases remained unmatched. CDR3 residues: CAISLRGQGDEQFF. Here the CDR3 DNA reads TGTGCCATCAGTTTAAGGGGGCAGGGGGATGAGCAGTTCTTC.

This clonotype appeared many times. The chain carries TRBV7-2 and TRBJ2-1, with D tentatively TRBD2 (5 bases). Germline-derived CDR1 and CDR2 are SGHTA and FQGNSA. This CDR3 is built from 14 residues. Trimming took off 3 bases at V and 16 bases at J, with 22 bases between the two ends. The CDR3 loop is CASSFVTEVEGVFF. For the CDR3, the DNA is TGTGCCAGCAGCTTTGTAACTGAGGTTGAGGGTGTTTTCTTC. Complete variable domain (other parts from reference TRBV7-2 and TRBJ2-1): GAGVSQSPSNKVTEKGKDVELRCDPISGHTALYWYRQSLGQGLEFLIYFQGNSAPDKSGLPSDRFSAERTGGSVSTLTIQRTQQEDSAVYLCASSFVTEVEGVFFGPGTRLTVL.

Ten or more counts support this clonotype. The CDR3 bases are TGTGCCAGCAGTGGACCCTACAATGAGCAGTTCTTC. Amino acid sequence: CASSGPYNEQFF. V usage is TRBV2 and J usage is TRBJ2-1; D is unclear. The germline gives CDR1 SNHLY, CDR2 FYNNEI. V lost 4 bases and J 2 bases, leaving 3 bases between the germline ends. The CDR3 is 12 amino acids. Variable domain in full (rest from reference TRBV2 and TRBJ2-1): EPEVTQTPSHQVTQMGQEVILRCVPISNHLYFYWYRQILGQKVEFLVSFYNNEISEKSEIFDDQFSVERPDGSNFTLKIRSTKLEDSAMYFCASSGPYNEQFFGPGTRLTVL.

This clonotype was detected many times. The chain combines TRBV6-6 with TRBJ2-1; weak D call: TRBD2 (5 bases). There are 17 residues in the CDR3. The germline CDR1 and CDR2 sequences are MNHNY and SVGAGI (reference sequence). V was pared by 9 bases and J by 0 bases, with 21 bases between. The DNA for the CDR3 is TGTGCCAGTAGGGCCCTAAGTCGGGGTAGCTCCTACAATGAGCAGTTCTTC. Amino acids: CASRALSRGSSYNEQFF.

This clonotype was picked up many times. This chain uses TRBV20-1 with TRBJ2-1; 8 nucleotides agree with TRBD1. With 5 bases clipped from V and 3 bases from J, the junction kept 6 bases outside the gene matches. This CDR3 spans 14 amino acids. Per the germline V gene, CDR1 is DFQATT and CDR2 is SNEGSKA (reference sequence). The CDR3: CSASGQGFYNEQFF. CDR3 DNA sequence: TGCAGTGCTTCAGGACAGGGATTCTACAATGAGCAGTTCTTC.

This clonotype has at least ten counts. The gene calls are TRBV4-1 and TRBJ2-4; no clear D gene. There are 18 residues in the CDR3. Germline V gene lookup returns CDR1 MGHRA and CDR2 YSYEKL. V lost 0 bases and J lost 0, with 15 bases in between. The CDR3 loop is CASSQDGQPTLAKNIQYF. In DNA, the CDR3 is TGCGCCAGCAGCCAAGACGGGCAGCCAACACTAGCCAAAAACATTCAGTACTTC.

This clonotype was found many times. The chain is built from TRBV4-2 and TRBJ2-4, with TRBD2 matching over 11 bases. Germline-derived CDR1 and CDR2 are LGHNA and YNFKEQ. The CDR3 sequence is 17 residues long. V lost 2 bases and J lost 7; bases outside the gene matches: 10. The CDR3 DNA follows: TGTGCCAGCAGCCAATCCTATACTAGCGGGGGTGACAACATTCAGTACTTC. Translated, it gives CASSQSYTSGGDNIQYF.

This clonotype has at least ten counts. The CDR3 spells CATRGAQGTDTQYF. CDR3 nucleotides: TGTGCCACCAGAGGCGCGCAGGGCACAGATACGCAGTATTTT. The V call is TRBV24-1, the J call TRBJ2-3, with unresolved D. CDR3 size: 14 residues. Trimming removed 7 bases at V and 1 base at J, with 11 bases between. Germline V gene lookup returns CDR1 KGHDR and CDR2 SFDVKD.

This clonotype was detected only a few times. The CDR3 DNA sequence: TGTGCCAGCAGCTTAGATCTTGGGTCCAGGGTTGATGACGAGCAGTACTTC. Its translation: CASSLDLGSRVDDEQYF. This chain links TRBV11-2 with TRBJ2-7; D may be TRBD1 (5 bases). Germline CDR1 and CDR2: SGHAT and FQNNGV. The CDR3 is 17 residues long. The V gene lost 0 bases and the J gene lost 5 bases, with 20 bases spanning the gap.

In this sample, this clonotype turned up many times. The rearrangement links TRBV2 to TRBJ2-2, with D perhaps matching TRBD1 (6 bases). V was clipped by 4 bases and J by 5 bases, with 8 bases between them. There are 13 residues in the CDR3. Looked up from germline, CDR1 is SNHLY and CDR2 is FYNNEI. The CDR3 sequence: CASSAGETGELFF. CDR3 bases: TGTGCCAGCAGTGCAGGGGAAACCGGGGAGCTGTTTTTT.

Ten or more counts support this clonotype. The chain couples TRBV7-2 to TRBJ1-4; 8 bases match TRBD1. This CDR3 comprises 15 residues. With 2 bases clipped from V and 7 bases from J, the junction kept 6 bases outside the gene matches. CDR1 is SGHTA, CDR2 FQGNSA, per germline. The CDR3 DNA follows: TGTGCCAGCAGCTTATGGGGACAGGCTTCTGAAAAACTGTTTTTT. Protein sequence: CASSLWGQASEKLFF.